This passage covers 9 T cell receptor beta chains from one sample sequenced in a study of T cells in localized non-small cell lung cancer. Method: immunoSEQ multiplex PCR; TCRdb's copy keeps in-frame clones and lacks some. This sample yields tens of thousands of clones, of which about 86% are seen a single time; more than 4.5% belongs to the top ten. Sequenced material: PBMCs, taken before any cancer treatment. These receptors were collected from a man between 40 and 75 years old with stage II lung adenocarcinoma.

This chain links TRBV27 with TRBJ1-1; D is undetermined. The CDR3 totals 13 residues. In germline, CDR1 is MNHEY, CDR2 SMNVEV (reference sequence). The V end lost 3 bases, the J end lost 1 base, and 6 bases lay between the germline ends. DNA for the CDR3: TGTGCCAGCAGTTTTAGAGGGAACACTGAAGCTTTCTTT. Translating gives CASSFRGNTEAFF.

The J gene is TRBJ1-5, the V gene TRBV19; tentative D call: TRBD1 (5 bases). From germline, CDR1 is LNHDA and CDR2 SQIVND (reference sequence). With 5 bases removed from V and 1 base from J, the gap between germline ends came to 15 bases. The length of the CDR3 is 16 residues. The CDR3 sequence is CASSFTGRLSNQPQHF. In DNA form, the CDR3 reads TGTGCCAGTAGTTTTACAGGACGGCTGAGCAATCAGCCCCAGCATTTT.

The chain carries TRBV11-2 and TRBJ2-7, with 7 bases identical to TRBD2. This CDR3 is built from 15 residues. CDR1 is SGHAT, CDR2 FQNNGV, per germline. Trimming took 4 bases from V and 4 from J; bases not matched to a gene: 10. The CDR3 sequence: CASSSSPTGGYEQYF. Here the CDR3 DNA reads TGTGCCAGCAGCTCCTCGCCTACGGGGGGTTACGAGCAGTACTTC.

This chain joins TRBV19 and TRBJ1-6, with TRBD1 as a possible D gene (5 bases). Trimming took 6 bases from V and 0 from J, leaving 9 bases between them. Germline assignment: CDR1 LNHDA and CDR2 SQIVND (reference sequence). This CDR3 has 15 residues. The CDR3 nucleotides are TGTGCCAGTAGGGAGGGGAGCTCCTATAATTCACCCCTCCACTTT. The encoded protein is CASREGSSYNSPLHF.

Regarding this clone: Additional DNA sequences in this sample encode the identical CDR3. This chain connects TRBV18 to TRBJ2-3; no firm D call. CDR3 length: 14 residues. Trimming removed 0 bases from V and 0 bases from J, with 4 bases in between. Germline V gene sequence: CDR1 KGHSH, CDR2 LQKENI. The DNA of the CDR3 is TGTGCCAGCTCACCACCGGGTAGCACAGATACGCAGTATTTT. This encodes CASSPPGSTDTQYF.

The rearrangement joins TRBV4-2 to TRBJ1-1; D uncertain. CDR1 LGHNA and CDR2 YNFKEQ come from the germline V gene. CDR3 size: 16 residues. Trimming stripped 0 bases from V and 1 base from J, with 12 bases between. CDR3 loop: CASSQDFGRSNTEAFF. CDR3 sequence (DNA): TGTGCCAGCAGCCAAGATTTCGGGCGGTCGAACACTGAAGCTTTCTTT.

V usage is TRBV27 and J usage is TRBJ2-7; tentative D call: TRBD1 (6 bases). CDR1 is MNHEY and CDR2 is SMNVEV in the germline V gene (reference sequence). This CDR3 is built from 14 residues. The V and J ends lost 5 bases and 3 bases respectively, with 14 bases between them. In DNA form, the CDR3 reads TGTGCCAGCAGTCCCGACAGGTTGCGCTACGAGCAGTACTTC. Translating gives CASSPDRLRYEQYF.

The chain employs TRBV19 and TRBJ1-2; TRBD1 aligns across 7 bases. Per the germline V gene, CDR1 is LNHDA and CDR2 is SQIVND (reference sequence). J lost 4 bases, V lost 6 bases, and 8 bases had no gene match. The length of the CDR3 is 14 residues. CDR3 region: CASSERGQLYGYTF. DNA of the CDR3: TGTGCCAGTAGCGAGAGGGGGCAGCTCTATGGCTACACCTTC.

This clone appeared once. This sequence joins TRBV12-5 and TRBJ2-5; possibly TRBD1 for D (6 bases). Trimming removed 4 bases at V and 0 bases at J, with 15 bases between. This CDR3 comprises 16 residues. The germline CDR1 and CDR2 sequences are LGHNT and FRNRAP. CDR3: CASGSGQYQNQETQYF. Written as DNA, the CDR3 is TGTGCTAGTGGTTCTGGACAGTATCAAAACCAAGAGACCCAGTACTTC.